This T cell receptor (beta chain) is from a study of shared clonotypes between healthy human individuals. Study background: Samples came from a couple of female and a few male donors aged 18 to 49.

The data were produced by immunoSEQ multiplex PCR, yet TCRdb's version contains in-frame clones alone and is incomplete. This sample has about 2.4 million clones, with under 95% found just once. Germline V gene sequence: CDR1 SGHTA, CDR2 FQGTGA. There are 15 residues in the CDR3. Trimming took 1 base from V and 7 from J; bases not matched to a gene: 7. The rearrangement links TRBV7-3 to TRBJ2-3, with 8 bases that match TRBD1. This receptor was obtained from a man younger than 30 in good health. Some clones in this sample may be carry-over from other donors' samples. The sequencing sample was made of naive CD4+ T cells from PBMCs. Noted subset: CD45RA+ positively selected. The CDR3 loop reads CASSLSQGALNTQYF. CDR3 coding DNA: TGTGCCAGCAGCTTAAGTCAGGGGGCTTTGAATACGCAGTATTTT.